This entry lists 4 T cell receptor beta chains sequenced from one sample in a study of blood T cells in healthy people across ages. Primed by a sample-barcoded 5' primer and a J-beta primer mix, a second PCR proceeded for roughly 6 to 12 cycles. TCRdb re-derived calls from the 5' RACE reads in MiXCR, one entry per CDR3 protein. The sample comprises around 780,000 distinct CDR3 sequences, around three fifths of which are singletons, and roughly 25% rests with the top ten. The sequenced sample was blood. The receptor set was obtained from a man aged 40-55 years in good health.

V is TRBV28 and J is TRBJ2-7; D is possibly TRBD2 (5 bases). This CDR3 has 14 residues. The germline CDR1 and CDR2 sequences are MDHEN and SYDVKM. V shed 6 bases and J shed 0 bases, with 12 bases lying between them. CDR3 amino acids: CASSLPGFSYEQYF. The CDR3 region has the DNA TGTGCCAGCAGCCTTCCGGGATTCTCCTACGAGCAGTACTTC.

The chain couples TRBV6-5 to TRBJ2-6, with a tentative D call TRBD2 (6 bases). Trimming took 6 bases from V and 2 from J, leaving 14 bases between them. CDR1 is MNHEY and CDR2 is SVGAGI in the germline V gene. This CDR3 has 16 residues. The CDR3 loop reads CASRNHGEAGANVLTF. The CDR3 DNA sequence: TGTGCCAGCAGAAACCATGGGGAGGCTGGGGCCAACGTCCTGACTTTC.

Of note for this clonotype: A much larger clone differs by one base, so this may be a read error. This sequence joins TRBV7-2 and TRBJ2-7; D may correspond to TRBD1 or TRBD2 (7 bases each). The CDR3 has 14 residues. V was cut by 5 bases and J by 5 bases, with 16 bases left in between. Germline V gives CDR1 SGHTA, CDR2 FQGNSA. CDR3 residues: CASSPGGTADEQYF. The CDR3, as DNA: TGTGCCAGCAGCCCCGGGGGGACAGCAGACGAGCAGTACTTC.

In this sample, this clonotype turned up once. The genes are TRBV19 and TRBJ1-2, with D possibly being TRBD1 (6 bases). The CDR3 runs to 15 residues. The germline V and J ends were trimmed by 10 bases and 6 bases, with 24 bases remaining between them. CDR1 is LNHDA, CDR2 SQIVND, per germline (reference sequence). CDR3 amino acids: CATVADRTPPHGYTF. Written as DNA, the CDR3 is TGTGCCACAGTAGCAGACAGGACCCCACCACATGGCTACACCTTC.